A selection of T cell receptor beta chains follows, all from one sample in a study of preoperative IRX-2 immunotherapy in early breast cancer. Libraries were prepared by immunoSEQ multiplex PCR; TCRdb keeps only in-frame clonotypes and omits some of them. This sample carries around 60,000 clones, roughly 94% of them seen once, and the ten largest clones take around 1.5%. The material was obtained from a patient treated with IRX-2 immunotherapy. All receptors come from a human donor with breast cancer. CDR3s include the opening cysteine and the closing phenylalanine or tryptophan. D genes are given only for firm matches. Not every row has a clone size; where given, it reads once, few, many or a size class.

v_call,d_call,clone_size,j_call,cdr3_aa,cdr3_nt
TRBV18,TRBD1,NA,TRBJ2-1,CASSPDAGTGGVEQFF,TGTGCCAGCTCACCGGATGCTGGGACAGGGGGCGTTGAGCAGTTCTTC
TRBV27,NA,NA,TRBJ2-2,CASSPLGINTGELFF,TGTGCCAGCAGTCCCCTTGGTATCAACACCGGGGAGCTGTTTTTT
TRBV27,TRBD1,few,TRBJ2-7,CASSSRGRDGQYF,TGTGCCAGCAGTTCAAGGGGGCGCGATGGGCAGTACTTC
TRBV18,NA,NA,TRBJ1-5,CASSPWTERGHQPQHF,TGTGCCAGCTCACCTTGGACAGAGCGAGGGCATCAGCCCCAGCATTTT
TRBV7-3,NA,NA,TRBJ2-3,CASSLKPTTGASDFTDTQYF,TGTGCCAGCAGCTTAAAACCGACCACTGGCGCGTCGGATTTCACAGATACGCAGTATTTT
TRBV18,NA,NA,TRBJ1-1,CASSPRTSEAFF,TGTGCCAGCTCACCGAGGACGTCCGAAGCTTTCTTT
TRBV7-9,NA,NA,TRBJ2-3,CASSLVGLSTDTQYF,TGTGCCAGCAGCTTAGTGGGCCTTAGCACAGATACGCAGTATTTT
TRBV7-9,TRBD1,NA,TRBJ2-7,CASSLRGQGVYEQYF,TGTGCCAGCAGCTTACGGGGACAGGGAGTCTACGAGCAGTACTTC
TRBV6-5,NA,NA,TRBJ1-6,CASSSGTYNSPLHF,TGTGCCAGCAGTTCAGGGACATATAATTCACCCCTCCACTTT
TRBV28,NA,once,TRBJ1-2,CASSDRGYGYTF,TGTGCCAGCAGCGATCGTGGCTATGGCTACACCTTC
TRBV9,NA,NA,TRBJ1-1,CASSVEASPNTEAFF,TGTGCCAGCAGCGTCGAGGCCTCCCCGAACACTGAAGCTTTCTTT
TRBV11-2,NA,medium-sized,TRBJ1-2,CASSLDHYGYTF,TGTGCCAGCAGCTTAGATCACTATGGCTACACCTTC
TRBV30,NA,NA,TRBJ2-1,CAWSGPYEQFF,TGTGCCTGGAGTGGCCCCTATGAGCAGTTCTTC
TRBV30,NA,NA,TRBJ1-4,CAWSVRRRGAEKLFF,TGTGCCTGGAGTGTACGCAGAAGGGGGGCTGAAAAACTGTTTTTT
TRBV7-2,NA,NA,TRBJ1-4,CASSLVRAAEKLFF,TGTGCCAGCAGCTTAGTCAGGGCGGCGGAAAAACTGTTTTTT
TRBV6-5,NA,NA,TRBJ1-5,CASSYRRGDQPQHF,TGTGCCAGCAGTTACCGGCGGGGGGATCAGCCCCAGCATTTT
TRBV11-3,NA,NA,TRBJ2-7,CASSLGPVGYEQYF,TGTGCCAGCAGCTTAGGCCCCGTAGGGTACGAGCAGTACTTC
TRBV19,TRBD2,NA,TRBJ2-1,CASTLGGGAWEKQFF,TGTGCCAGTACCTTGGGGGGAGGGGCTTGGGAAAAGCAGTTCTTC
TRBV11-2,NA,NA,TRBJ2-1,CASSRRGETTYNEQFF,TGTGCCAGCAGCCGACGAGGGGAAACGACCTACAATGAGCAGTTCTTC
TRBV4-1,TRBD1,once,TRBJ2-1,CASSQDTGTGYSEQFF,TGCGCCAGCAGCCAAGATACCGGGACAGGTTATAGTGAGCAGTTCTTC
TRBV30,NA,NA,TRBJ1-5,CAWSPHVDQPQHF,TGTGCCTGGAGTCCCCACGTTGACCAGCCCCAGCATTTT
TRBV10-3,NA,few,TRBJ1-2,CAISFYGTDYGYTF,TGTGCCATCAGTTTCTATGGGACTGACTATGGCTACACCTTC
TRBV5-1,TRBD2,NA,TRBJ2-3,CASTPRSGGTTDTQYF,TGCGCCAGCACCCCTCGAAGCGGGGGGACCACAGATACGCAGTATTTT
TRBV10-3,TRBD2,NA,TRBJ2-3,CAITSGRASTDTQYF,TGTGCCATCACATCGGGGAGGGCTAGCACAGATACGCAGTATTTT
TRBV27,TRBD1,NA,TRBJ1-1,CASILGQGGPNTEAFF,TGTGCCAGCATTTTAGGACAGGGGGGCCCGAACACTGAAGCTTTCTTT
TRBV4-1,TRBD1,few,TRBJ1-5,CASSQVLGGSNQPQHF,TGCGCCAGCAGCCAAGTTTTAGGGGGCAGCAATCAGCCCCAGCATTTT
TRBV29-1,NA,NA,TRBJ2-5,CSPGGGAGETQYF,TGCAGCCCGGGCGGCGGGGCCGGAGAGACCCAGTACTTC
TRBV5-8,NA,NA,TRBJ1-1,CASSYRRENTEAFF,TGTGCCAGCAGCTACCGGCGGGAGAACACTGAAGCTTTCTTT